Below, 11 T cell receptor beta chains from the same sample are listed, as sequenced in a study of T cell responses to AZD1222 COVID-19 vaccine. Assay: immunoSEQ multiplex PCR; the TCRdb copy retains only in-frame clones and omits some. There are about 120,000 clones in the sample; 90% to 95% occur only once, and 2.5% to 3% lies in the top ten. Sample: peripheral blood, taken on day 0 of AZD1222 vaccination. The receptors were gathered from an adult in good health.

CDR3 nucleotides: TGTGCCAGTAGTATGACAGGGGGCACCGGGGAGCTGTTTTTT. Translation: CASSMTGGTGELFF. The chain uses TRBV19 and TRBJ2-2; 9 bases agree with TRBD1. V was pared by 3 bases and J by 4 bases, with 0 bases of the junction left unmatched. The germline gives CDR1 LNHDA, CDR2 SQIVND (reference sequence). This CDR3 has 14 amino acids.

The chain carries TRBV4-1 and TRBJ1-1, with unresolved D. This CDR3 is 15 amino acids long. V was trimmed by 0 bases and J by 4 bases, leaving 12 bases between them. CDR1 and CDR2 (germline): MGHRA, YSYEKL. Here the CDR3 DNA reads TGCGCCAGCAGCCAAGATCACCTGGAGGTCACTGAAGCTTTCTTT. It specifies CASSQDHLEVTEAFF.

The V and J genes are TRBV27 and TRBJ1-1; D gene unclear. The V end lost 0 bases, the J end lost 6 bases, and 8 bases lay between the germline ends. Germline assignment: CDR1 MNHEY and CDR2 SMNVEV (reference sequence). There are 13 residues in the CDR3. The CDR3 loop is CASSLSSGPEAFF. CDR3 bases: TGTGCCAGCAGTTTATCTTCCGGGCCTGAAGCTTTCTTT.

The chain links TRBV12-3 or TRBV12-4 to TRBJ1-5; D is uncertain. The V end was cut by 3 bases, the J end by 4 bases, with 7 bases between. This CDR3 spans 13 amino acids. This chain's CDR3 is CASSFSRNQPQHF. The CDR3 DNA follows: TGTGCCAGCAGTTTTAGTCGTAATCAGCCCCAGCATTTT.

The CDR3 nucleotides are TGCGCCAGCAGAGATGTCTTGGGGGAGGGGGAGCAGTACTTC. The encoded protein is CASRDVLGEGEQYF. This rearrangement joins TRBV10-1 to TRBJ2-7, with 7 bases that match TRBD2. The J segment lost 7 bases and the V segment lost 6 bases, leaving 12 bases of the junction unmatched. The CDR3 has 14 amino acids. Germline V gives CDR1 WNHNN, CDR2 SYGVQD (reference sequence).

The chain uses TRBV4-1 and TRBJ2-1, with a weak D call TRBD1 (6 bases). The germline V and J ends were trimmed by 1 base and 6 bases, with 10 bases remaining between them. Per germline, CDR1 MGHRA and CDR2 YSYEKL. The length of the CDR3 is 14 residues. As DNA, the CDR3 is TGCGCCAGCAGCCAAGCCAGGGGCGGCAATGAGCAGTTCTTC. It specifies CASSQARGGNEQFF.

The gene calls are TRBV2 and TRBJ1-2; 7 nucleotides agree with TRBD1. The ends lost 6 bases at V and 0 bases at J; junction bases unmatched: 7. The CDR3 has 15 residues. CDR1 is SNHLY, CDR2 FYNNEI, per germline. The CDR3 protein is CASSKRDSPNYGYTF. The DNA of the CDR3 is TGTGCCAGCAGCAAAAGGGACAGTCCTAACTATGGCTACACCTTC.

The V call is TRBV6-5, the J call TRBJ2-7; maybe TRBD2 (5 bases). The germline V and J ends were trimmed by 4 bases and 1 base, with 11 bases remaining between them. The CDR3 spans 14 residues. Germline CDR1 is MNHEY and CDR2 is SVGAGI. The CDR3 sequence: CASSSVRGSYEQYF. CDR3 nucleotides: TGTGCCAGCAGTTCTGTTCGGGGTTCCTACGAGCAGTACTTC.

This clone was detected a few times. In DNA, the CDR3 is TGTGCCAGCACCAATACTAACTATGGCTACACCTTC. It yields the protein CASTNTNYGYTF. The genes are TRBV28 and TRBJ1-2; unclear D gene. CDR1 MDHEN and CDR2 SYDVKM come from the germline V gene. This CDR3 has 12 amino acids. Trimming left V 7 bases short and J 0 bases short, with 6 bases between.

The gene calls are TRBV7-8 and TRBJ1-1, with D unresolved. V was shortened by 5 bases and J by 0 bases, with 22 bases between the two germline ends. This CDR3 comprises 18 residues. Germline lookup yields CDR1 SGHVS and CDR2 FQNEAQ. CDR3 sequence reads: CASSRPATTKMLNTEAFF. DNA of the CDR3: TGTGCCAGCAGCCGACCCGCGACGACCAAAATGTTGAACACTGAAGCTTTCTTT.

The rearrangement uses TRBV5-1 and TRBJ2-7; 9 bases agree with TRBD1. Germline V gene sequence: CDR1 SGHRS, CDR2 YFSETQ. The CDR3 consists of 12 residues. Trimming removed 7 bases from V and 3 bases from J; junction bases left unmatched: 2. The CDR3 loop is CASQGQGYEQYF. CDR3 sequence (DNA): TGCGCCAGCCAGGGACAGGGCTACGAGCAGTACTTC.